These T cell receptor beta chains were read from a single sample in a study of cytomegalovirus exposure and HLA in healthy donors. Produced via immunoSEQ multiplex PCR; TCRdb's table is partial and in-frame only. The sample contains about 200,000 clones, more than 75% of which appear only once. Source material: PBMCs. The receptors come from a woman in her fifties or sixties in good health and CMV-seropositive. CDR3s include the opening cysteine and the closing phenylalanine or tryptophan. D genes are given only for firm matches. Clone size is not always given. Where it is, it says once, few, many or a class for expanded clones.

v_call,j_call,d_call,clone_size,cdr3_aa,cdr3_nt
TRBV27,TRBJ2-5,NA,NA,CASSFSSREYQETQYF,TGTGCCAGCAGTTTTTCCAGCCGGGAGTACCAAGAGACCCAGTACTTC
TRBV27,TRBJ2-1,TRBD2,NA,CASSSYRSSGGYNEQFF,TGTGCCAGCAGTTCGTATCGTTCTAGCGGGGGCTACAATGAGCAGTTCTTC
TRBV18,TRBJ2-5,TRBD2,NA,CASSPKLAGVTQETQYF,TGTGCCAGCTCACCAAAGCTAGCGGGGGTTACTCAAGAGACCCAGTACTTC
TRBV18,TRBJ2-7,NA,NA,CASSVTESYEQYF,TGTGCCAGCTCAGTCACAGAATCCTACGAGCAGTACTTC
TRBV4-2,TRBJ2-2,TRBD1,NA,CASSQDPRQGAPGELFF,TGTGCCAGCAGCCAAGATCCCAGGCAGGGGGCCCCCGGGGAGCTGTTTTTT
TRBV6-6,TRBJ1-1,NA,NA,CASSYLGTSNTEAFF,TGTGCCAGCAGTTACCTAGGGACATCGAACACTGAAGCTTTCTTT
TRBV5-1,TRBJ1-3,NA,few,CASSATGNRGNTIYF,TGCGCCAGCAGCGCGACAGGCAATCGTGGAAACACCATATATTTT
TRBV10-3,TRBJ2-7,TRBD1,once,CAITGTGLDEQYF,TGTGCCATCACTGGGACAGGGTTAGACGAGCAGTACTTC
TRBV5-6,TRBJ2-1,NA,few,CASSLGGDPTDEQFF,TGTGCCAGCAGCTTGGGCGGGGACCCCACGGATGAGCAGTTCTTC
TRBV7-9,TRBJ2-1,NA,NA,CASSRQGGTQFF,TGTGCCAGCAGTCGACAGGGAGGAACGCAGTTCTTC
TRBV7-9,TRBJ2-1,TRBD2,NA,CASRGRGGGAYNEQFF,TGTGCCAGCAGAGGGCGCGGGGGAGGCGCCTACAATGAGCAGTTCTTC
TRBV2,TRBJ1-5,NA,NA,CASSDGGYNQPQHF,TGTGCCAGCAGTGATGGAGGTTACAATCAGCCCCAGCATTTT
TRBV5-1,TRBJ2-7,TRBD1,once,CASSSGQGAVYEQYF,TGCGCCAGCAGCTCGGGACAGGGGGCGGTCTACGAGCAGTACTTC
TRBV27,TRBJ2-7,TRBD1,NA,CASSGQAYEQYF,TGTGCCAGCAGCGGACAGGCCTACGAGCAGTACTTC
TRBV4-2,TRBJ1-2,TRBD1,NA,CASSQRGTGNGYTF,TGTGCCAGCAGCCAACGAGGGACAGGGAATGGCTACACCTTC
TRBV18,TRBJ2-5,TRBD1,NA,CASSLGTAQETQYF,TGTGCCAGCTCACTAGGGACAGCCCAAGAGACCCAGTACTTC
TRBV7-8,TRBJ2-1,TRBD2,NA,CASSNSGRAYNEQFF,TGTGCCAGCAGCAATAGCGGGAGGGCCTACAATGAGCAGTTCTTC
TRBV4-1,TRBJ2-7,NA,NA,CASSQEPGEWEQYF,TGCGCCAGCAGCCAAGAACCAGGGGAATGGGAGCAGTACTTC
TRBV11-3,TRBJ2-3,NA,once,CASSHTSTDTQYF,TGTGCCAGCAGCCATACTAGCACAGATACGCAGTATTTT
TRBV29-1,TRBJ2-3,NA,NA,CSVGAGDVTDTQYF,TGCAGCGTTGGGGCAGGGGATGTTACAGATACGCAGTATTTT
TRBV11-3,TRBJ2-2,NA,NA,CASSLQSGELFF,TGTGCCAGCAGCCTACAGTCCGGGGAGCTGTTTTTT
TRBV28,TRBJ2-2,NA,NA,CASRTGNTGELFF,TGTGCCAGCAGAACAGGGAACACCGGGGAGCTGTTTTTT
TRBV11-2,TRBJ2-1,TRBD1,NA,CASSTYRGQQYNEQFF,TGTGCCAGCAGCACATACAGGGGGCAGCAATACAATGAGCAGTTCTTC
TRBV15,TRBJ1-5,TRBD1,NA,CATSRDGQGGGQPQHF,TGTGCCACCAGCAGAGACGGACAGGGGGGAGGTCAGCCCCAGCATTTT
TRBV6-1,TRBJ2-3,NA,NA,CASSEGRGQLGTDTQYF,TGTGCCAGCAGTGAGGGAAGGGGACAATTGGGGACAGATACGCAGTATTTT
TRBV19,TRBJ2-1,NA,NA,CASSPRDSNNEQFF,TGTGCCAGTAGCCCCCGGGACTCCAACAATGAGCAGTTCTTC
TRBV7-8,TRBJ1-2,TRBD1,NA,CASSSEDRGLNGYTF,TGTGCCAGCAGCTCGGAGGACAGGGGGCTGAACGGCTACACCTTC
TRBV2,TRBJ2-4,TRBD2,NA,CASRSGTNIQYF,TGTGCCAGCAGGAGCGGGACAAACATTCAGTACTTC
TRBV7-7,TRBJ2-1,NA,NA,CASSSNPTIYNEQFF,TGTGCTAGCAGCTCCAACCCAACTATATACAATGAGCAGTTCTTC
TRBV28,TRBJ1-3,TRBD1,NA,CASSFQGEGRDTIYF,TGTGCCAGCAGTTTTCAGGGGGAAGGGCGGGACACCATATATTTT
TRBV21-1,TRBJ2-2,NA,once,CASTLRGSGNSNTGELFF,TGTGCCAGCACTTTAAGGGGGTCGGGGAACTCGAACACCGGGGAGCTGTTTTTT
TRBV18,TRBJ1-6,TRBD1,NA,CASSPTDRGDSPLHF,TGTGCCAGCTCACCAACAGACAGGGGTGATTCACCCCTCCACTTT
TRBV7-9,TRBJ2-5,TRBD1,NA,CASSLGGTGPQETQYF,TGTGCCAGCAGCTTGGGCGGGACAGGGCCCCAAGAGACCCAGTACTTC
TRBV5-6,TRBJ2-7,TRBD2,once,CASSFRGSGRTSEQYF,TGTGCCAGCAGCTTTCGGGGTAGCGGGAGAACTAGCGAGCAGTACTTC
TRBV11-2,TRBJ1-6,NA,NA,CASSLRSNSPLHF,TGTGCCAGCAGCCTGCGAAGTAATTCACCCCTCCACTTT
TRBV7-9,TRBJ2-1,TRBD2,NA,CASSRTGTMWDEQFF,TGTGCCAGCAGCAGAACCGGGACTATGTGGGATGAGCAGTTCTTC
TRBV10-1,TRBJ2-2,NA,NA,CASSESPVTGELFF,TGCGCCAGCAGTGAGTCTCCGGTTACCGGGGAGCTGTTTTTT